The next 3 T cell receptor beta chains were all read from a single sample in a study of graft-versus-host responses after intestinal transplantation. Their antigen targets remain unknown. Profiling relied on immunoSEQ multiplex PCR, and the TCRdb table lists in-frame clones only, not all of them. The data hold 30,000 or so clones, with roughly 83% observed a single time. Sample: unstimulated CD8+ T cells sorted from spleen or lymph node cells, taken before intestinal transplant. These receptors came from a human donor who received an intestinal transplant.

The chain is built from TRBV6-5 and TRBJ2-7; the match to TRBD1 covers 12 bases. Germline V gene lookup returns CDR1 MNHEY and CDR2 SVGAGI. Unmatched junction bases numbered 5, after V lost 5 bases and J lost 6 bases. The CDR3 length is 14 residues. In DNA form, the CDR3 reads TGTGCCAGCAGTCCCGGGACAGGGGGCATCGAGCAGTACTTC. Protein product: CASSPGTGGIEQYF.

This clone has a handful of counts. The rearrangement joins TRBV30 to TRBJ1-2; tentatively, D is TRBD1 (6 bases). Trimming stripped 5 bases from V and 0 bases from J, with 16 bases between. The CDR3 is 15 amino acids. The germline V gene has CDR1 GTSNPN and CDR2 SVGIG (reference sequence). The CDR3 nucleotides read TGTGCCTGGTCTGGTGGGGACATCACTAACTATGGCTACACCTTC. Translated: CAWSGGDITNYGYTF.

The V and J genes are TRBV7-2 and TRBJ2-7; D might be TRBD2 (6 bases). Germline V gene lookup returns CDR1 SGHTA and CDR2 FQGNSA. V lost 1 base and J lost 7, with 11 bases in between. The CDR3 has 13 residues. CDR3 sequence: CASSLVFGGEQYF. CDR3 DNA sequence: TGTGCCAGCAGCTTAGTGTTTGGGGGGGAGCAGTACTTC.